The subject of this entry is one T cell receptor (beta chain). This clone's antigen is unknown. Per-nucleotide qualities are absent, and no much larger clonotype sits a single base away. Instrument used: Illumina HiSeq 2500. Quantitative 5'-RACE with molecular barcodes was the method used to prepare the TCR beta libraries. As for the original processing: A new computational method based on a probabilistic model of VDJ rearrangement was used to identify disease-linked TCR variants. Through fastp at Q25 and MiXCR, TCRdb rebuilt clones from the public reads, retaining in-frame beta chains. Here each entry gathers all rows of one CDR3 protein and keeps the most common genes and DNA. TCRdb's processing, not the authors', yielded these V and J calls. The sample table holds approximately 550,000 distinct CDR3 sequences, of which about 13% were seen once. Under 7.5% of the sample lies in the top ten. The germline V gene (reference sequence) specifies SEHNR as CDR1 and FQNEAQ as CDR2. The CDR3 sequence holds 14 residues, the cysteine and phenylalanine included. Of the read, only the CDR3 DNA is kept; its 42 bases are in frame from base 1. After removal of 3 bases from V and 9 bases from J, the junction retains 4 bases not matched to a gene.

The source of the sample is a study of CD8 T cells in ankylosing spondylitis (dated by TCRdb to 2016 to 2017). Looking at the study overall: The study profiled T cell receptor beta repertoires in healthy donors and ankylosing spondylitis patients to find disease-linked TCR variants. The full study cohort comprised roughly 24 ankylosing spondylitis patients and roughly 110 healthy donors. Peripheral blood samples were taken, and synovial fluid was additionally collected from ankylosing spondylitis patients. Overall results and qualifications from the work: Some of the motif variants had been reported before in the synovial fluid and blood of reactive arthritis patients, a finding that suggests common disease-initiation mechanisms. Blood from ankylosing spondylitis patients appeared to be characterized by a TCR beta motif made up of fewer than ten highly homologous amino acid variants. Significant enrichment of the disease-linked clones was reported in matched synovial fluid samples from ankylosing spondylitis patients. In peripheral blood, the disease-linked clones were found at relatively low frequencies and had a CD8+ phenotype.

This TCR derives from a male donor with ankylosing spondylitis. Sequencing input: blood, either unsorted or a sorted T cell fraction (not recorded which). The rearrangement joined TRBV7-9 to TRBJ1-6; TRBD1 fits 8 bases in the junction. The sequenced DNA: TGTGCCAGCAGCTTGACGGACAGGGTTTCACCCCTCCACTTT. This yields the protein CASSLTDRVSPLHF.